A single sample is the source of the 31 T cell receptor beta chains below, sequenced in a study of blood T cell repertoires in COVID-19. Sequencing was performed with immunoSEQ multiplex PCR; in TCRdb, only in-frame clones are kept and a portion is missing. Here the sample spans about 80,000 clones, roughly four fifths being singletons. Material for sequencing was peripheral blood. The receptor set was obtained from a woman aged 70-85 years with acute or convalescent COVID-19.

This clone was seen only once. V and J are TRBV18 and TRBJ2-7, with 12 bases identical to TRBD2. Germline V gives CDR1 KGHSH, CDR2 LQKENI. The CDR3 sequence is 17 residues long. V lost 3 bases, J lost 0 bases, and 6 bases stayed unmatched. The DNA of the CDR3 is TGTGCCAGCTCACCCGGGACTAGCGGGCCGAGCTCCTACGAGCAGTACTTC. Its translation: CASSPGTSGPSSYEQYF.

The CDR3 loop reads CASTTGAAMNTEAFF. In DNA, the CDR3 is TGCGCCAGCACCACAGGGGCGGCAATGAACACTGAAGCTTTCTTT. The chain uses TRBV5-1 and TRBJ1-1; the match to TRBD1 covers 7 bases. The CDR3 extends over 15 amino acids. V dropped 6 bases and J dropped 0; count of bases not matched to a gene: 8. The germline CDR1 and CDR2 sequences are SGHRS and YFSETQ.

The J gene is TRBJ2-1, the V gene TRBV10-3; D may be TRBD2 (6 bases). The CDR3 is 15 residues long. V was clipped by 3 bases and J by 6 bases, with 15 bases between them. Germline V gives CDR1 ENHRY, CDR2 SYGVKD. The CDR3 sequence is CAISDPGASGNEQFF. For the CDR3, the DNA is TGTGCCATCAGTGACCCGGGAGCAAGTGGCAATGAGCAGTTCTTC.

The chain joins TRBV21-1 to TRBJ2-1; the table's D gene call, TRBD2, was not cross checked with the DNA. TRBV21-1 is a pseudogene. The CDR3 consists of 16 residues. DNA of the CDR3: TGTGCCAGCAGCACCGGGACTAGCGGTTTATTCAATGAGCAGTTCTTC. Residues: CASSTGTSGLFNEQFF.

The chain is built from TRBV19 and TRBJ2-1, with D perhaps TRBD2 (7 bases). The CDR3 length is 14 residues. V shed 6 bases and J shed 9 bases, with 18 bases lying between them. Germline loops: CDR1 LNHDA, CDR2 SQIVND (reference sequence). In DNA form, the CDR3 reads TGTGCCAGTAGCCGGGGGGCGGGGGAAAGTGAGCAGTTCTTC. Translated: CASSRGAGESEQFF.

This sequence joins TRBV29-1 and TRBJ2-7; 7 nucleotides agree with TRBD2. Germline assignment: CDR1 SQVTM and CDR2 ANQGSEA. The CDR3 consists of 13 residues. V lost 2 bases and J lost 4; bases outside the gene matches: 5. In DNA form, the CDR3 reads TGCAGCGTTGAATGGGCGGGAGTGTACGAGCAGTACTTC. This encodes CSVEWAGVYEQYF.

The genes are TRBV3-1 (or the pseudogene TRBV3-2) and TRBJ1-4; no clear D. V was pared by 1 base and J by 2 bases, with 11 bases between. Germline V gene lookup returns CDR1 LGHDT and CDR2 YNNKEL (reference sequence). CDR3 length: 16 amino acids. The CDR3 loop is CASSQVSGTTNEKLFF. Here the CDR3 DNA reads TGTGCCAGCAGCCAAGTATCAGGAACTACTAATGAAAAACTGTTTTTT.

CDR3 nucleotide sequence: TGTGCCAGCAGTTCCGGACAGAGCCAAGAGACCCAGTACTTC. Translated, it gives CASSSGQSQETQYF. The chain is built from TRBV28 and TRBJ2-5; possibly TRBD1 for D (6 bases). The CDR3 has 14 amino acids. Deletions cut 4 bases from V and 1 base from J, with 10 bases between. Germline CDR1 reads MDHEN; CDR2 reads SYDVKM.

The CDR3 region has the DNA TGTGCCAGCAGCTTGCGTGGACAGGGGGAACGCCTGACCTACGAGCAGTACTTC. Translated, it gives CASSLRGQGERLTYEQYF. The J gene is TRBJ2-7, the V gene TRBV5-5; TRBD1 aligns across 10 bases. The germline V gene encodes CDR1 SGHKS and CDR2 YYEKEE (reference sequence). V shed 1 base and J 2 bases; nucleotides not matched to a gene: 12. CDR3 length: 18 amino acids.

This sequence joins TRBV3-1 (or the pseudogene TRBV3-2) and TRBJ2-1; D ambiguous. Trimming removed 0 bases from V and 12 bases from J, with 9 bases in between. The germline V gene has CDR1 LGHDT and CDR2 YNNKEL (reference sequence). The CDR3 sequence is 12 residues long. The CDR3 DNA is TGTGCCAGCAGCCAAGATGTGGAGTTGCAGTTCTTC. Its protein is CASSQDVELQFF.

The chain links TRBV10-1 to TRBJ2-1; D remains ambiguous. The length of the CDR3 is 11 residues. Trimming removed 10 bases at V and 5 bases at J, with 9 bases between. Germline assignment: CDR1 WNHNN and CDR2 SYGVQD (reference sequence). DNA for the CDR3: TGCGCCACCGCACACAACAATGAGCAGTTCTTC. Encoded protein: CATAHNNEQFF.

This chain joins TRBV6-5 and TRBJ2-5, with TRBD1 identical over 7 bases. This CDR3 region has 14 residues. V was pared by 6 bases and J by 6 bases, with 10 bases of the junction left unmatched. Germline V gives CDR1 MNHEY, CDR2 SVGAGI. The CDR3 here is CASSRDSGEKTQYF. CDR3 in DNA: TGTGCCAGCAGCCGGGACAGCGGAGAGAAGACCCAGTACTTC.

This chain links TRBV5-8 with TRBJ2-7; maybe TRBD2 (6 bases). The CDR3 spans 18 residues. From germline, CDR1 is SGHTS and CDR2 YDEGEE. V shed 1 base and J shed 0 bases, with 20 bases lying between them. The CDR3: CASSLFLGTAGSSYEQYF. For the CDR3, the DNA is TGTGCCAGCAGCTTGTTTTTAGGAACTGCGGGAAGCTCCTACGAGCAGTACTTC.

V and J are TRBV27 and TRBJ2-1, with TRBD2 matching over 15 bases. There are 15 residues in the CDR3. With 8 bases clipped from V and 9 bases from J, the junction kept 8 bases outside the gene matches. Germline V gene lookup returns CDR1 MNHEY and CDR2 SMNVEV (reference sequence). CDR3 sequence reads: CASRPGLAGGGEQFF. The CDR3 DNA is TGTGCCAGCCGACCGGGACTAGCGGGAGGCGGTGAGCAGTTCTTC.

The V call is TRBV4-2, the J call TRBJ1-2; TRBD1 agrees at 7 bases. The ends lost 0 bases at V and 5 bases at J; junction bases unmatched: 6. CDR1 is LGHNA, CDR2 YNFKEQ, per germline. The CDR3 loop spans 15 amino acids. This chain's CDR3 is CASSQERGQGYGYTF. CDR3 in DNA: TGTGCCAGCAGCCAAGAAAGGGGGCAGGGGTATGGCTACACCTTC.

This chain joins TRBV5-1 and TRBJ2-3; TRBD2 is a possible D gene (6 bases). The CDR3 extends over 15 amino acids. Trimming took off 1 base at V and 2 bases at J, with 11 bases between the two ends. The V gene's germline CDR1 is SGHRS and CDR2 YFSETQ. CDR3 nucleotides: TGCGCCAGCAGCTTGACTGGGGGGTACACAGATACGCAGTATTTT. It is translated as CASSLTGGYTDTQYF.

This chain connects TRBV19 to TRBJ1-5; possibly TRBD1 for D (5 bases). The CDR3 has 13 residues. Germline-derived CDR1 and CDR2 are LNHDA and SQIVND (reference sequence). The V end was cut by 3 bases, the J end by 11 bases, with 14 bases between. The CDR3 spells CASSMRGGGSQHF. DNA of the CDR3: TGTGCCAGTAGTATGCGGGGGGGAGGGTCCCAGCATTTT.

The rearrangement uses TRBV6-5 and TRBJ2-5; 9 bases align to TRBD1. The CDR3 extends over 15 amino acids. CDR1 is MNHEY and CDR2 is SVGAGI in the germline V gene. The V segment lost 6 bases and the J segment 5 bases; nucleotides outside the gene matches: 10. Here the CDR3 DNA reads TGTGCCAGCAGCAGTAACAGGGGGCGTGGGGAGACCCAGTACTTC. As protein: CASSSNRGRGETQYF.

V is TRBV18 and J is TRBJ2-7; 7 bases match TRBD1. Germline V lookup: CDR1 KGHSH, CDR2 LQKENI. The CDR3 has 16 amino acids. J was trimmed by 0 bases and V by 5 bases; bases with no gene match: 10. The CDR3 spells CASSIPPDRSSYEQYF. The CDR3 DNA reads as TGTGCCAGCTCAATTCCCCCGGACAGGAGCTCCTACGAGCAGTACTTC. Full variable domain (remainder filled in from reference TRBV18 and TRBJ2-7): NAGVMQNPRHLVRRRGQEARLRCSPMKGHSHVYWYRQLPEEGLKFMVYLQKENIIDESGMPKERFSAEFPKEGPSILRIQQVVRGDSAAYFCASSIPPDRSSYEQYFGPGTRLTVT.

This clone was seen only a few times. This chain links TRBV24-1 with TRBJ1-2; D might be TRBD1 (6 bases). V was shortened by 2 bases and J by 8 bases, with 8 bases between the two germline ends. The germline gives CDR1 KGHDR, CDR2 SFDVKD. CDR3 length equals 12 residues. The CDR3 is CATSDSDRGYTF. The CDR3 DNA follows: TGTGCCACCAGTGATTCCGACAGGGGCTACACCTTC.

This clone was recorded once. The chain links TRBV18 to TRBJ2-1, with D perhaps matching TRBD2 (6 bases). The CDR3 loop spans 15 amino acids. Germline V CDR1 and CDR2: KGHSH, LQKENI. V dropped 3 bases and J dropped 6 bases, with 15 bases sitting between them. CDR3 sequence: CASSPGGGMGNEQFF. CDR3 DNA sequence: TGTGCCAGCTCACCCGGGGGAGGCATGGGCAATGAGCAGTTCTTC.

The V and J genes are TRBV4-1 and TRBJ2-5, with 9 bases lining up with TRBD2. Germline V gene sequence: CDR1 MGHRA, CDR2 YSYEKL. The junction had 8 bases not matched to a gene; V was cut back by 4 bases and J by 5 bases. The CDR3 sequence is 15 residues long. The CDR3 protein is CASSRLAGWEETQYF. The CDR3 bases are TGCGCCAGCAGCCGGCTAGCGGGATGGGAGGAGACCCAGTACTTC.

V and J are TRBV5-4 and TRBJ2-1; 8 bases fit TRBD2. CDR3 length: 16 residues. Losses at the gene ends were 0 bases for V and 0 bases for J; bases not matched to a gene: 2. CDR1 and CDR2 (germline): SGHNT, YYREEE (reference sequence). The CDR3 region has the DNA TGTGCCAGCAGCTTGGCCGGGAGGGTCTCCTACAATGAGCAGTTCTTC. Its protein is CASSLAGRVSYNEQFF.

The chain joins TRBV2 to TRBJ2-4; 7 nucleotides agree with TRBD2. V lost 7 bases and J lost 2; bases outside the gene matches: 5. Germline V lookup: CDR1 SNHLY, CDR2 FYNNEI. CDR3 length: 14 amino acids. In DNA, the CDR3 is TGTGCCAGCACCGTGGGAGGGTCCAAAAACATTCAGTACTTC. Translating gives CASTVGGSKNIQYF.

This chain uses TRBV5-4 with TRBJ1-2; D uncertain. This CDR3 spans 13 amino acids. CDR1 SGHNT and CDR2 YYREEE come from the germline V gene (reference sequence). Trimming shortened V by 1 base and J by 6 bases, and 10 bases separated the two germline ends. CDR3 amino acids: CASSLMWRDGYTF. In DNA form, the CDR3 reads TGTGCCAGCAGCTTGATGTGGAGGGATGGCTACACCTTC.

This chain links TRBV7-8 with TRBJ2-1; D perhaps matches TRBD2 (6 bases). Trimming removed 1 base from V and 3 bases from J, with 13 bases in between. The CDR3 contains 16 residues. The germline V gene has CDR1 SGHVS and CDR2 FQNEAQ. The CDR3 DNA is TGTGCCAGCAGCTTAGGTTTCCTAGCGAACTACAATGAGCAGTTCTTC. Its protein product is CASSLGFLANYNEQFF. The complete variable domain, with remaining parts taken from reference TRBV7-8 and TRBJ2-1, reads GAGVSQSPRYKVAKRGQDVALRCDPISGHVSLFWYQQALGQGPEFLTYFQNEAQLDKSGLPSDRFFAERPEGSVSTLKIQRTQQEDSAVYLCASSLGFLANYNEQFFGPGTRLTVL.

The rearrangement uses TRBV5-8 and TRBJ2-5; TRBD1 is a possible D gene (5 bases). The germline CDR1 and CDR2 sequences are SGHTS and YDEGEE. The CDR3 sequence is 15 residues long. Trimming removed 7 bases at V and 3 bases at J, with 19 bases between. The CDR3 DNA follows: TGTGCCAGCCCTAATTGGAGAGACAGCGAAGAGACCCAGTACTTC. Amino acid sequence: CASPNWRDSEETQYF.

The chain couples TRBV29-1 to TRBJ1-2; D is perhaps TRBD1 (6 bases). V lost 3 bases and J lost 6, with 11 bases in between. This CDR3 spans 12 amino acids. Germline V gene lookup returns CDR1 SQVTM and CDR2 ANQGSEA. CDR3 in DNA: TGCAGCGTTGAGGGGCAGGGGCATGGCTACACCTTC. This sequence encodes CSVEGQGHGYTF. Full variable domain (missing parts from reference TRBV29-1 and TRBJ1-2): SAVISQKPSRDICQRGTSLTIQCQVDSQVTMMFWYRQQPGQSLTLIATANQGSEATYESGFVIDKFPISRPNLTFSTLTVSNMSPEDSSIYLCSVEGQGHGYTFGSGTRLTVV.

The chain employs TRBV4-1 and TRBJ2-2; possible D gene TRBD2, 5 bases. The germline V gene encodes CDR1 MGHRA and CDR2 YSYEKL. V was shortened by 3 bases and J by 3 bases, with 5 bases between the two germline ends. CDR3 length equals 13 residues. CDR3 protein: CASSQDYTGELFF. The CDR3 DNA is TGCGCCAGCAGCCAGGACTACACCGGGGAGCTGTTTTTT.

This chain joins TRBV5-8 and TRBJ1-4, with D tentatively TRBD1 (5 bases). This CDR3 has 14 amino acids. The V end was cut by 4 bases, the J end by 5 bases, with 12 bases between. Germline lookup yields CDR1 SGHTS and CDR2 YDEGEE. CDR3: CASSGMDTNEKLFF. The CDR3 bases are TGTGCCAGCAGCGGGATGGACACAAATGAAAAACTGTTTTTT.

This chain links TRBV2 with TRBJ1-6; TRBD1 aligns across 9 bases. CDR3 length equals 14 residues. Germline V gives CDR1 SNHLY, CDR2 FYNNEI. V gave up 6 bases and J gave up 9 bases; unmatched junction bases: 6. Here the CDR3 DNA reads TGTGCCAGCAGCGAGGGACAGGGAGGTTCACCCCTCCACTTT. Translation: CASSEGQGGSPLHF.